The T cell receptor beta chain described here comes from a study of T cell changes during pregnancy in multiple sclerosis. Produced via immunoSEQ multiplex PCR; TCRdb's table is partial and in-frame only. The table records about 50,000 clones, around 93% of them present only once. J was trimmed by 5 bases and V by 3 bases; bases with no gene match: 4. CDR1 and CDR2 from the germline V gene are SGHNT and YYREEE (reference sequence). This CDR3 region has 15 residues. The clonotype comes from a female donor with multiple sclerosis, enrolled in a pregnancy study. Specimen: CD8+ T cells from peripheral blood mononuclear cells, collected after pregnancy. This chain uses TRBV5-4 with TRBJ2-1; 11 bases align to TRBD2. The CDR3 spells CASSSGTSGNNEQFF. The CDR3 DNA is TGTGCCAGCAGCTCCGGGACTAGCGGTAACAATGAGCAGTTCTTC.